This T cell receptor beta chain emerged from a study of beta chain features in type 1 diabetes. Findings of the study overall: cDNA-based sequencing might over-represent cells highly expressing TCR. A closer apparent resemblance between naive, central memory and Treg TCRB repertoires was seen in patients than in healthy donors.

Concerning this clone: As yet, its antigen is unknown.

The germline gives CDR1 SNHLY, CDR2 FYNNEI. Trimming pared 7 bases from V and 6 bases from J, leaving 16 bases between. The CDR3 sequence is 14 residues long. Reverse transcription of all isolated RNA meant that expressed TCRB transcripts were sequenced. Profiling relied on immunoSEQ multiplex PCR, and the TCRdb table lists in-frame clones only, not all of them. The sample gives a few hundred thousand clones, more than 9.5% of which show up once; 0.015% is in the top ten. J is TRBJ1-5 and V is TRBV2; D perhaps matches TRBD1 (6 bases). The source of this sequence is a woman in her twenties or thirties in good health. Sequencing used naive CD4+ T cells from blood. Here the CDR3 DNA reads TGTGCCAGCAATCGGGACAAAGAAATTCAGCCCCAGCATTTT. This codes for CASNRDKEIQPQHF.